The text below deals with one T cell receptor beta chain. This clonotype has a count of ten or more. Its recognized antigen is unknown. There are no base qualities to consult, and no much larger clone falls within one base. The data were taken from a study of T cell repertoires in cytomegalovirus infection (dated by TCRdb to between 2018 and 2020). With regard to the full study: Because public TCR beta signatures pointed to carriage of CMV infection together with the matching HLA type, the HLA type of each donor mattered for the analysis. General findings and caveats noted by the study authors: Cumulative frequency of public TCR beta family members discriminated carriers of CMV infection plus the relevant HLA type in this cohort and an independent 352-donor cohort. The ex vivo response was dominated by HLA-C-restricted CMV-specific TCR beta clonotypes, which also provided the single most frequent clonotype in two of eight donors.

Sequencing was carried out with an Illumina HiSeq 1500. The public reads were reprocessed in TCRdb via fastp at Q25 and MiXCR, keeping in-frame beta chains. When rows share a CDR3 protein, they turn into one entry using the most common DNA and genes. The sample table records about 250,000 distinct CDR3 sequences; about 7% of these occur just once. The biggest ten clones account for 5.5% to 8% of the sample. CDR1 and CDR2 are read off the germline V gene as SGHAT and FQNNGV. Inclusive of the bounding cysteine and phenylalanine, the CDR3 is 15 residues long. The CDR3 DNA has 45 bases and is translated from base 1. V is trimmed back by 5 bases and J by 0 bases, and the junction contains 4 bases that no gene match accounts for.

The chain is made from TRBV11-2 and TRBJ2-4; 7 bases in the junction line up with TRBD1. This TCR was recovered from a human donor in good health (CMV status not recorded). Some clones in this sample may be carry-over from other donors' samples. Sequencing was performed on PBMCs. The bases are TGTGCCAGCAGCACGACAGGGTTAGCCAAAAACATTCAGTACTTC. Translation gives CASSTTGLAKNIQYF.